The present T cell receptor (beta chain) was sequenced within a study of blood T cells in healthy people across ages. Next came a second PCR, run for about 6 to 11 cycles, which used a sample-barcoded 5' primer along with a J-beta primer mix. Template switching added a 12-random-nucleotide identifier to every cDNA molecule. TCRdb re-called the 5' RACE reads with MiXCR, one entry per CDR3 protein. The profile covers over 1,300,000 distinct CDR3 sequences, with approximately 59% appearing a single time and about 6.3% taken by the ten largest. CDR1 and CDR2 from the germline V gene are LNHDA and SQIVND (reference sequence). Trimming removed 1 base at V and 3 bases at J, with 6 bases between. This CDR3 has 14 residues.

The source material was blood. The sequence was obtained from a man between 18 and 29 years old in good health. The rearrangement uses TRBV19 and TRBJ2-2; D is ambiguous. For the CDR3, the DNA is TGTGCCAGTAGTATAGGCCGGGACACCGGGGAGCTGTTTTTT. It encodes CASSIGRDTGELFF.